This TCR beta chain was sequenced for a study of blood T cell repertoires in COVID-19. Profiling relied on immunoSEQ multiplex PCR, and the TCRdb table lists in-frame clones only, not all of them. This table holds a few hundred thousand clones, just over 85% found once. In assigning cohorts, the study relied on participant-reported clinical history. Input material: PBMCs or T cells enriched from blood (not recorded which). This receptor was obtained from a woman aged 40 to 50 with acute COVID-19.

DNA of the CDR3: TGCGCCAGCAGCTTTATGGACAGCAATAATGAGCAGTTCTTC. This translates into CASSFMDSNNEQFF. The V gene is TRBV5-1, the J gene TRBJ2-1; perhaps TRBD1 as D (6 bases). The CDR3 has 14 residues. Germline V gene lookup returns CDR1 SGHRS and CDR2 YFSETQ. V lost 2 bases to trimming and J lost 7 bases, with 13 bases between them.